The TCR beta chain under discussion was sequenced for a study of T-cell memory formation after mild COVID-19. Study-level points and caveats: Pre-infection memory held some responding clones, suggesting pre-existing cross-reactive T cells responded. CD4/CD8 balance held among clones contracting day 15 to 85, and later expanders leaned CD4+.

From germline, CDR1 is MNHEY and CDR2 SVGAGI. The CDR3 has 15 residues. Deletions cut 0 bases from V and 3 bases from J, with 12 bases between. This clonotype has just a few counts. What it binds is unknown. 5'RACE with constant-segment primers yielded barcoded, UMI-tagged TCR alpha and TCR beta cDNA libraries. TCRdb analysed the 5' RACE reads with MiXCR anew, one entry per CDR3 protein. The table records 58,000 or so distinct CDR3 sequences, around 30% of them present only once. The receptor was isolated from a man aged 18 to 30 who had mild COVID-19 (a few samples of this study predate the infection). Cell type and time point are not known. Input material: PBMCs or a T cell subset sorted from them (not recorded which). This rearrangement joins TRBV6-5 to TRBJ2-7, with D unclear. The CDR3 nucleotides read TGTGCCAGCAGTTACTCGATTACGGCAGTCTACGAGCAGTACTTC. As protein: CASSYSITAVYEQYF.